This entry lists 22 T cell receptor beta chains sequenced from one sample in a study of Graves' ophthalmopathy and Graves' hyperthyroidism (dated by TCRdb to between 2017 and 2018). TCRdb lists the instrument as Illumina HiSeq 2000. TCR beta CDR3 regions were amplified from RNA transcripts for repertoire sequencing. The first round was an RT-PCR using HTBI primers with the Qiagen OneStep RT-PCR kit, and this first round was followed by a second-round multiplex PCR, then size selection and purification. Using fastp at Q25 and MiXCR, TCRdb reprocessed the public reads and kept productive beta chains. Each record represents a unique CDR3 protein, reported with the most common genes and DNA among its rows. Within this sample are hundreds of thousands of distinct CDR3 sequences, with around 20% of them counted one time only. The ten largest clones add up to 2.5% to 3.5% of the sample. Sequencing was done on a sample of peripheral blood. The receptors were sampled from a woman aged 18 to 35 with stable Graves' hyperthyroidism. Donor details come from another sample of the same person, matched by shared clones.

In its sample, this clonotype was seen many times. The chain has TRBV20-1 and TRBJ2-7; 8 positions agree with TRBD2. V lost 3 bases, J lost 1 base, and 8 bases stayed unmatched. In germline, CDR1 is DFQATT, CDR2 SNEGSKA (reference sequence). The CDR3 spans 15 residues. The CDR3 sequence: CSARPRGLASYEQYF. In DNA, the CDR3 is TGCAGTGCTAGGCCGCGTGGACTAGCTTCCTACGAGCAGTACTTC.

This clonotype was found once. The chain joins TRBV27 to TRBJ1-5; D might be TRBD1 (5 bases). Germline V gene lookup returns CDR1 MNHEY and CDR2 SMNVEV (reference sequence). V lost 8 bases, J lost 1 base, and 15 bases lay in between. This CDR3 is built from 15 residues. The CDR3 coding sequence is TGTGCCAGCTCCACGGGGGTAGGGAGCAATCAGCCCCAGCATTTT. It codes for CASSTGVGSNQPQHF.

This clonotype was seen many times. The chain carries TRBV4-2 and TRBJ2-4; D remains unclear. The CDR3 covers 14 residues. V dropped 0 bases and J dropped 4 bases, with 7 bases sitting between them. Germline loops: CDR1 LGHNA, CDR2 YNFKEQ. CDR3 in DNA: TGTGCCAGCAGCCAAGATATCGAAAAAAACATTCAGTACTTC. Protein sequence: CASSQDIEKNIQYF.

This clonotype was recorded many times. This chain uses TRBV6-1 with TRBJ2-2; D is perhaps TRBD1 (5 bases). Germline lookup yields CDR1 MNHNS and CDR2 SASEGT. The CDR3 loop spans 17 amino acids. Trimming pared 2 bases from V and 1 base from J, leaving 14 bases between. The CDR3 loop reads CASSEFSWGLNTGELFF. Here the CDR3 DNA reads TGTGCCAGCAGTGAATTTTCATGGGGCTTGAACACCGGGGAGCTGTTTTTT.

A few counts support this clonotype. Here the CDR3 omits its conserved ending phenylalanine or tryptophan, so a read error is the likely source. CDR3 DNA sequence: TGTGCCAGCAGTTTACGGCAGGGGTGGAAAGAGTCCCAGTACTAC. As protein: CASSLRQGWKESQYY. The chain carries TRBV12-3 or TRBV12-4 and TRBJ2-5; D might be TRBD1 (6 bases). This CDR3 comprises 15 residues.

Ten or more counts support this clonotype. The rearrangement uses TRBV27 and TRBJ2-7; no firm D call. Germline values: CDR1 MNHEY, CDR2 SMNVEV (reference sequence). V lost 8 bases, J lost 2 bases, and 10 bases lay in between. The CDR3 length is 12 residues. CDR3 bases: TGTGCCAGCGGATTAACTCCCTACGAGCAGTACTTC. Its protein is CASGLTPYEQYF.

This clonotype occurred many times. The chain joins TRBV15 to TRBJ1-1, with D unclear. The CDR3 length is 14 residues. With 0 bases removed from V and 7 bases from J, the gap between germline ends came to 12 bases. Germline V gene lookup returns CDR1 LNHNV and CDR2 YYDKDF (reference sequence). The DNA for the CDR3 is TGTGCCACCAGCAGAGAGTACCCTCTCTATGAAGCTTTCTTT. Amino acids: CATSREYPLYEAFF.

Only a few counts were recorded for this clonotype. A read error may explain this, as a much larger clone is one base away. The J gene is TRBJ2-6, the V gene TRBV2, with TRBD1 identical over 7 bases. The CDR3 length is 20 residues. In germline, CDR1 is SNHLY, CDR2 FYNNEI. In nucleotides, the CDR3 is TGTACCAGCAGTGGAATCAATCGGGACAGCCTTGTTCCCGGGGCCAACGTCCTGACTTTC. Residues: CTSSGINRDSLVPGANVLTF.

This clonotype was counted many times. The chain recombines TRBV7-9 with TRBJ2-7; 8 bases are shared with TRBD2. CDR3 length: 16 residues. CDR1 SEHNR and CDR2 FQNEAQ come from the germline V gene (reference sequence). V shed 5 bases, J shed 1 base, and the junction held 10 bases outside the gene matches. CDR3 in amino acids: CASSIVAGRGSYEQYF. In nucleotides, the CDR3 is TGTGCCAGCAGCATAGTAGCGGGGAGGGGGTCCTACGAGCAGTACTTC. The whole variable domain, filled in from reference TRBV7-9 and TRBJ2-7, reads DTGVSQNPRHKITKRGQNVTFRCDPISEHNRLYWYRQTLGQGPEFLTYFQNEAQLEKSRLLSDRFSAERPKGSFSTLEIQRTEQGDSAMYLCASSIVAGRGSYEQYFGPGTRLTVT.

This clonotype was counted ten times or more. The CDR3 spells CASRGLAGGWETQYF. CDR3 sequence (DNA): TGTGCCAGCAGAGGACTAGCGGGAGGGTGGGAGACCCAGTACTTC. V and J are TRBV6-1 and TRBJ2-5, with 15 bases fitting TRBD2. The CDR3 contains 15 residues. The V segment lost 6 bases and the J segment 5 bases; nucleotides outside the gene matches: 4. Germline assignment: CDR1 MNHNS and CDR2 SASEGT.

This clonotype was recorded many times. The CDR3 DNA is TGTGCCAGCAACCGCCCAGGGGGCGAGTTGAACACTGAAGCTTTCTTT. Residues: CASNRPGGELNTEAFF. The V gene is TRBV2, the J gene TRBJ1-1; 8 bases are shared with TRBD1. The V gene's germline CDR1 is SNHLY and CDR2 FYNNEI. The CDR3 sequence is 16 residues long. Losses at the gene ends were 7 bases for V and 0 bases for J; bases not matched to a gene: 10.

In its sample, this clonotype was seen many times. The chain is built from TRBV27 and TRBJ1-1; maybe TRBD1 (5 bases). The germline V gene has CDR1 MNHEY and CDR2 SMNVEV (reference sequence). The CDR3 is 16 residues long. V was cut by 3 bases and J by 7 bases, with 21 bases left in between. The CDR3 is CASSLVQGQGNLEAFF. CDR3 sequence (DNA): TGTGCCAGCAGTTTGGTCCAGGGTCAGGGCAACCTTGAAGCTTTCTTT.

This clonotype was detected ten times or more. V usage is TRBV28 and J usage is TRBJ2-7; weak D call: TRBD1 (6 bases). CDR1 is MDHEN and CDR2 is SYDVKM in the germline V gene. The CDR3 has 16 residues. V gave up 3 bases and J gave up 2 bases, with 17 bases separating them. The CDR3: CASSLFSLGHTYEQYF. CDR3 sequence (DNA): TGTGCCAGCAGTTTGTTCTCTTTGGGACATACCTACGAGCAGTACTTC.

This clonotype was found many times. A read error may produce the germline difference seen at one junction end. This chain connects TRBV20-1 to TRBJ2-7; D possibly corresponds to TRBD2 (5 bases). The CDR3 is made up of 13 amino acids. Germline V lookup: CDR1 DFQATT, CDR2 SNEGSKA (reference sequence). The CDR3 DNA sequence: TGCAGTGCGCGGGTGGGGAGTATCTACGGGCAGTACTTC. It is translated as CSARVGSIYGQYF.

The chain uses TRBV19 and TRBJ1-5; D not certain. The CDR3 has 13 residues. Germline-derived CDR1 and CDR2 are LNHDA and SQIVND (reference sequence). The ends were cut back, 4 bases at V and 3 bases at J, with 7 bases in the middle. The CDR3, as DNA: TGTGCCAGTAGTAAGGCGGTCAATCAGCCCCAGCATTTT. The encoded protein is CASSKAVNQPQHF.

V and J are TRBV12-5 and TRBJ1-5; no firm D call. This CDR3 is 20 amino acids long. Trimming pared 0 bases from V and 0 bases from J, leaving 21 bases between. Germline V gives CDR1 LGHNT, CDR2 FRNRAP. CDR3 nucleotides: TGTGCTAGTGGTTTGGTACTAGGTACCCATGGATCCTATAGCAATCAGCCCCAGCATTTT. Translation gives CASGLVLGTHGSYSNQPQHF.

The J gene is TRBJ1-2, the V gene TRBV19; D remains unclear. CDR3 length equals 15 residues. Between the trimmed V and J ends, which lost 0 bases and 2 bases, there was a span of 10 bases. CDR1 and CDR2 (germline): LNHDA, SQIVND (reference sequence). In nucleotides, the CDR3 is TGTGCCAGTAGTATAGATCTTGAAGCAAACTATGGCTACACCTTC. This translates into CASSIDLEANYGYTF.

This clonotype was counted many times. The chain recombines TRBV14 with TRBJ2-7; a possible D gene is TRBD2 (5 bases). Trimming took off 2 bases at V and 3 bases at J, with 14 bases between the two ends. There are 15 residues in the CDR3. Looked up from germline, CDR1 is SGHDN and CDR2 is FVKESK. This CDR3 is CASSQHREQFYEQYF. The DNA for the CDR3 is TGTGCCAGCAGCCAACACCGGGAACAGTTCTACGAGCAGTACTTC.

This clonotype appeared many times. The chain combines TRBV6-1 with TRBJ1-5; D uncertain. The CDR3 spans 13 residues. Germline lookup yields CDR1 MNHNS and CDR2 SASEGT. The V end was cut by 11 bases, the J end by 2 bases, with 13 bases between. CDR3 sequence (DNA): TGTGCCGCTTTAGAGGCCGGCAATCAGCCCCAGCATTTT. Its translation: CAALEAGNQPQHF.

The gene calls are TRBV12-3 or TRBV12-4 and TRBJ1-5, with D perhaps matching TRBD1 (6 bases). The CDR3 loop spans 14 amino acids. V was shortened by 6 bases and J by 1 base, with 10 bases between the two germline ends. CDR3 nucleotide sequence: TGTGCCAGCAGCCAAGACAGGAGCAATCAGCCCCAGCATTTT. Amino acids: CASSQDRSNQPQHF.

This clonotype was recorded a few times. Here the CDR3 DNA reads TGTGCCAGCAGTGAACTGAGACCCTCCTTGAACACTGAAGCTTTCTTT. Protein product: CASSELRPSLNTEAFF. The V call is TRBV6-1, the J call TRBJ1-1; no reliable D call. The CDR3 is 16 amino acids. V was cut by 2 bases and J by 0 bases, with 13 bases left in between. Per the germline V gene, CDR1 is MNHNS and CDR2 is SASEGT.

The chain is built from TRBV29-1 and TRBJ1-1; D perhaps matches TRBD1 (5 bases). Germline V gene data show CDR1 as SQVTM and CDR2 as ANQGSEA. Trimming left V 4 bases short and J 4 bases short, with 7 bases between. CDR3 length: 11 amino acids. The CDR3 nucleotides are TGCAGCGTTGGGAGGGGCACTGAAGCTTTCTTT. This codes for CSVGRGTEAFF.